This TCR beta chain originates from a study of CD4 T cells in relation to SARS-CoV-2 and coronaviruses. About the research overall: After nine to eleven days of antigen culture, PBMC TCR beta CDR3s were sequenced. Negative control cultures got HIV-1 Nef peptides or no peptide.

On this clone: The antigen is unknown.

Germline CDR1 SGHTA, CDR2 FQGNSA. The CDR3 sequence is 15 residues long. Trimming pared 0 bases from V and 8 bases from J, leaving 16 bases between. The unexposed donors gave CD4+ T cells in about 2010-2019, prior to COVID-19. Isolation of CD4+ T cells took place after roughly nine days in culture. As cell numbers allowed, unexposed-donor CD4+ T cells faced SARS-CoV-2 S/N and four cold-coronavirus spikes. Data came from immunoSEQ multiplex PCR; TCRdb stores just in-frame clones and leaves some out. This sample yields about 12,000 clones, of which 70% to 80% are seen a single time; approximately 14% belongs to the top ten.

The TCR originated in a human donor in good health. Sample: CD4+ T cells from PBMCs, cultured in vitro. This chain joins TRBV7-2 and TRBJ1-2; D may be TRBD1 (6 bases). The CDR3 spells CASSLAMGAVGGYTF. DNA for the CDR3: TGTGCCAGCAGCTTAGCGATGGGGGCTGTGGGAGGCTACACCTTC.